Only one count was recorded for the clone carrying this TCR beta chain. Its antigen is not identified. These data come from a study of blood T cells in healthy people across ages. The J segment lost 11 bases and the V segment lost 3 bases, leaving 15 bases of the junction unmatched. Germline CDR1 reads LGHDT; CDR2 reads YNNKEL (reference sequence). This CDR3 spans 15 amino acids. Study findings and constraints: Conclusively comparing naive with antigen-experienced cells was impossible with unsorted PBMCs.

Then a second PCR, running roughly 6 to 12 cycles, was carried out with a sample-barcoded 5' primer and a J-beta primer mix. TCRdb ran MiXCR on the 5' RACE reads and lists one entry per CDR3 protein. The table lists approximately 770,000 distinct CDR3 sequences, 58% of them singletons, with 20% to 25% in the top ten. V gene TRBV3-1 combines with J gene TRBJ2-5; 7 nucleotides line up with TRBD1. Sequenced material: blood. The TCR comes from a young man in good health. The CDR3 nucleotides are TGTGCCAGCAGCCAGCGGACAGGCCCGACTGAGGAGCAGTACTTC. The encoded protein is CASSQRTGPTEEQYF.